One sample yielded the 22 T cell receptor beta chains listed below, sequenced in a study of human T cells and chemical hapten exposure (dated by TCRdb to the early 2020s). The time point label, as the study defines it: patch test 2, 6 weeks after DPC sensitization. The treatment or condition label for this specimen denotes: therapeutic diphenylcyclopropenone sensitization with weekly scalp DPC. Libraries were built with RACE. The instrument given in TCRdb is NextSeq 500. TCRdb reprocessing: public reads trimmed at Q25 with fastp, clones called with MiXCR, in-frame beta chains kept. Each entry is one CDR3 protein sequence, shown with its most common DNA and genes. The sample table contains some 350,000 distinct CDR3 sequences; only one count was recorded for 6% to 7% of them. Around 6.1% of the sample lies in the top ten. Source: whole blood, taken in connection with sensitization to the hapten diphenylcyclopropenone (DPC). All receptors come from a woman aged 18-35 years with alopecia areata. Some clones in this sample may be carry-over from other donors' samples.

This clonotype was seen a few times. V usage is TRBV27 and J usage is TRBJ2-3; tentatively, D is TRBD2 (6 bases). CDR3 size: 16 residues. Per the germline V gene, CDR1 is MNHEY and CDR2 is SMNVEV (reference sequence). Deletions cut 5 bases from V and 2 bases from J, with 17 bases between. CDR3 in amino acids: CASSPRWGVPTDTQYF. CDR3 DNA sequence: TGTGCCAGCAGTCCCCGGTGGGGGGTCCCCACAGATACGCAGTATTTT.

This clonotype was seen repeatedly, ten times or more. This chain uses TRBV6-6 with TRBJ2-1, with a possible D match to TRBD1 (6 bases). This CDR3 region has 13 residues. Per germline, CDR1 MNHNY and CDR2 SVGAGI (reference sequence). V lost 6 bases and J lost 6, with 12 bases in between. The CDR3 is CASRLTGGNEQFF. The CDR3 DNA sequence: TGTGCCAGCAGATTGACAGGCGGCAATGAGCAGTTCTTC.

The chain joins TRBV6-6 to TRBJ2-4, with D perhaps matching TRBD1 or TRBD2 (5 bases each). The germline CDR1 and CDR2 sequences are MNHNY and SVGAGI (reference sequence). V was trimmed by 5 bases and J by 0 bases, leaving 11 bases between them. This CDR3 spans 15 amino acids. The chain's CDR3 is CASSIAGTAKNIQYF. CDR3 coding DNA: TGTGCCAGCAGTATTGCCGGGACAGCCAAAAACATTCAGTACTTC.

In its sample, this clonotype was seen many times. V is TRBV21-1 and J is TRBJ1-6. TRBV21-1 is classified as a pseudogene. The CDR3 length is 15 residues. The CDR3 region is CASSKVKPPPRPLHF. The CDR3 DNA sequence: TGTGCCAGCAGCAAAGTTAAGCCGCCACCCCGACCCCTCCACTTT.

This clonotype was detected ten times or more. The chain uses TRBV5-6 and TRBJ2-2; a weak D match, TRBD2 (6 bases). The CDR3 has 14 residues. Germline V lookup: CDR1 SGHDT, CDR2 YYEEEE. The V end lost 3 bases, the J end lost 3 bases, and 9 bases lay between the germline ends. The CDR3 coding sequence is TGTGCCAGCAGCTGGGACTTTCACACCGGGGAGCTGTTTTTT. The encoded protein is CASSWDFHTGELFF.

This clonotype has a handful of counts. The chain has TRBV7-2 and TRBJ1-3; 7 bases fit TRBD1. V was clipped by 4 bases and J by 5 bases; unmatched bases: 8. This CDR3 contains 15 residues. Germline V gene sequence: CDR1 SGHTA, CDR2 FQGNSA. As DNA, the CDR3 is TGTGCCAGCAGCTCCCCGACAGGGAGGCGAAACACCATATATTTT. This gives the protein CASSSPTGRRNTIYF. Drawing the rest from reference TRBV7-2 and TRBJ1-3, the complete variable domain is GAGVSQSPSNKVTEKGKDVELRCDPISGHTALYWYRQSLGQGLEFLIYFQGNSAPDKSGLPSDRFSAERTGGSVSTLTIQRTQQEDSAVYLCASSSPTGRRNTIYFGEGSWLTVV.

This clonotype was recorded at least ten times. The V and J genes are TRBV6-1 and TRBJ1-4; 9 bases align to TRBD1. This CDR3 has 14 amino acids. Germline assignment: CDR1 MNHNS and CDR2 SASEGT. V was pared by 1 base and J by 6 bases, with 0 bases of the junction left unmatched. CDR3: CASSEGDRDEKLFF. The CDR3 DNA reads as TGTGCCAGCAGTGAAGGGGACAGGGATGAAAAACTGTTTTTT.

This clonotype came up a few times. The chain uses TRBV6-6 and TRBJ2-3; tentative D call: TRBD2 (6 bases). Trimming took off 6 bases at V and 6 bases at J, with 19 bases between the two ends. This CDR3 spans 15 amino acids. CDR1 MNHNY and CDR2 SVGAGI come from the germline V gene (reference sequence). CDR3 nucleotide sequence: TGTGCCAGCAGCCCCGTGCTAGGCCGGGGGGATACGCAGTATTTT. It is translated as CASSPVLGRGDTQYF.

The rearrangement links TRBV12-5 to TRBJ2-7, with a possible D match to TRBD1 (5 bases). The CDR3 loop spans 13 amino acids. The V gene lost 0 bases and the J gene lost 7 bases, with 10 bases spanning the gap. The germline CDR1 and CDR2 sequences are LGHNT and FRNRAP. This CDR3 is CASGLVTGTEQYF. The CDR3, as DNA: TGTGCTAGTGGTTTGGTCACAGGTACTGAGCAGTACTTC.

This clonotype was seen at least ten times. The rearrangement links TRBV5-1 to TRBJ1-4; perhaps TRBD1 as D (6 bases). V was clipped by 6 bases and J by 2 bases, with 11 bases between them. The CDR3 sequence is 14 residues long. CDR1 is SGHRS, CDR2 YFSETQ, per germline. The CDR3 bases are TGCGCCAGCAAACAGGGTCGGACTAATGAAAAACTGTTTTTT. Amino acid sequence: CASKQGRTNEKLFF.

This clonotype came up many times. The chain employs TRBV6-6 and TRBJ1-4; D not certain. V lost 6 bases to trimming and J lost 8 bases, with 19 bases between them. Germline V gives CDR1 MNHNY, CDR2 SVGAGI (reference sequence). The CDR3 contains 15 residues. The CDR3: CASRPAGFLGEKLFF. In nucleotides, the CDR3 is TGTGCCAGCAGACCCGCCGGCTTTCTGGGGGAAAAACTGTTTTTT.

In nucleotides, the CDR3 is TGTGCCAGCAGCTCCCGACAGGGTATGCAAGAGACCCAGTACTTC. Translated, it gives CASSSRQGMQETQYF. The chain uses TRBV7-3 and TRBJ2-5, with 7 bases aligning to TRBD1. Per the germline V gene, CDR1 is SGHTA and CDR2 is FQGTGA. The CDR3 runs to 15 residues. Trimming cost V 4 bases and J 2 bases; bases outside gene matches: 7. Combining the CDR3 with reference TRBV7-3 and TRBJ2-5 gives the whole variable domain GAGVSQTPSNKVTEKGKYVELRCDPISGHTALYWYRQSLGQGPEFLIYFQGTGAADDSGLPNDRFFAVRPEGSVSTLKIQRTERGDSAVYLCASSSRQGMQETQYFGPGTRLLVL.

The table lists this clonotype with many counts. The chain combines TRBV6-6 with TRBJ2-1; 7 nucleotides agree with TRBD2. V was pared by 9 bases and J by 8 bases, with 13 bases of the junction left unmatched. Looked up from germline, CDR1 is MNHNY and CDR2 is SVGAGI (reference sequence). This CDR3 is 14 amino acids long. CDR3 sequence (DNA): TGTGCCAGTTTACCGGGTCTGGGAGGGTATGAGCAGTTCTTC. This encodes CASLPGLGGYEQFF.

The rearrangement links TRBV10-3 to TRBJ1-4; 7 bases are shared with TRBD1. Germline lookup yields CDR1 ENHRY and CDR2 SYGVKD. The CDR3 is made up of 14 amino acids. V trimming: 5 bases; J trimming: 8 bases; junction bases outside the gene matches: 8. The CDR3 DNA reads as TGTGCCATCAGTTTAACCCCAGGGGGAGAAAAACTGTTTTTT. This encodes CAISLTPGGEKLFF.

This clonotype was counted between two and nine times. CDR3 amino acids: CASSEAGSLTGKDGYTF. The CDR3, as DNA: TGTGCCAGCAGTGAAGCTGGCAGTTTGACAGGGAAGGATGGCTACACCTTC. This chain links TRBV2 with TRBJ1-2, with 7 bases that match TRBD1. The CDR3 is made up of 17 amino acids. Germline loops: CDR1 SNHLY, CDR2 FYNNEI. V lost 0 bases to trimming and J lost 6 bases; unmatched junction nucleotides: 13. Drawing the rest from reference TRBV2 and TRBJ1-2, the complete variable domain is EPEVTQTPSHQVTQMGQEVILRCVPISNHLYFYWYRQILGQKVEFLVSFYNNEISEKSEIFDDQFSVERPDGSNFTLKIRSTKLEDSAMYFCASSEAGSLTGKDGYTFGSGTRLTVV.

The chain couples TRBV28 to TRBJ1-4, with D perhaps TRBD1 (6 bases). The ends were cut back, 6 bases at V and 4 bases at J, with 18 bases in the middle. This CDR3 contains 16 residues. The germline V gene has CDR1 MDHEN and CDR2 SYDVKM. CDR3: CASSPISVRGNEKLFF. The CDR3 region has the DNA TGTGCCAGCAGCCCTATCTCGGTCAGGGGTAATGAAAAACTGTTTTTT.

The V and J genes are TRBV12-3 or TRBV12-4 and TRBJ2-5, with D possibly being TRBD1 (5 bases). Trimming removed 7 bases at V and 3 bases at J, with 15 bases between. The CDR3 loop spans 14 amino acids. The CDR3 region has the DNA TGTGCCAGCAATGCCGGACACCCAAAAGAGACCCAGTACTTC. It yields the protein CASNAGHPKETQYF.

This clonotype has ten or more counts. The chain combines TRBV5-1 with TRBJ1-2; 8 bases line up with TRBD1. J lost 1 base, V lost 3 bases, and 11 bases had no gene match. The CDR3 loop spans 17 amino acids. Germline assignment: CDR1 SGHRS and CDR2 YFSETQ. The CDR3 protein is CASSSRPGGDHNYGYTF. In DNA form, the CDR3 reads TGCGCCAGCAGCTCCCGGCCAGGGGGCGACCATAACTATGGCTACACCTTC.

The count of this clonotype is one. The gene calls are TRBV7-9 and TRBJ2-5; TRBD1 aligns across 7 bases. The V segment lost 3 bases and the J segment 6 bases; nucleotides outside the gene matches: 10. Germline CDR1 SEHNR, CDR2 FQNEAQ (reference sequence). The CDR3 loop spans 15 amino acids. CDR3 protein: CASSLLQGDSQTQYF. For the CDR3, the DNA is TGTGCCAGCAGCTTGTTGCAGGGGGACAGCCAGACCCAGTACTTC.

The table lists this clonotype with many counts. The V call is TRBV5-6, the J call TRBJ1-5; a weak D match, TRBD1 (5 bases). CDR1 and CDR2 (germline): SGHDT, YYEEEE. The CDR3 consists of 14 residues. V dropped 6 bases and J dropped 9 bases, with 19 bases sitting between them. CDR3 protein: CASIVWGTRRPQHF. CDR3 nucleotides: TGTGCCAGCATAGTCTGGGGCACTCGACGGCCCCAGCATTTT.

The V gene is TRBV20-1, the J gene TRBJ1-4, with D perhaps matching TRBD1 (5 bases). The CDR3 totals 15 residues. Germline V gives CDR1 DFQATT, CDR2 SNEGSKA (reference sequence). Deletions cut 5 bases from V and 0 bases from J, with 13 bases between. CDR3 region: CSADSGSATNEKLFF. CDR3 DNA sequence: TGCAGTGCTGATTCAGGGAGTGCAACTAATGAAAAACTGTTTTTT.

This clonotype was seen more than once but under ten times. The chain links TRBV6-6 to TRBJ2-3; 9 positions agree with TRBD1. V lost 6 bases to trimming and J lost 4 bases; unmatched junction nucleotides: 11. Germline lookup yields CDR1 MNHNY and CDR2 SVGAGI (reference sequence). CDR3 size: 16 residues. CDR3 coding DNA: TGTGCCAGCAGCCGCACCGGGACAGGGATCCCAGATACGCAGTATTTT. Translation: CASSRTGTGIPDTQYF.